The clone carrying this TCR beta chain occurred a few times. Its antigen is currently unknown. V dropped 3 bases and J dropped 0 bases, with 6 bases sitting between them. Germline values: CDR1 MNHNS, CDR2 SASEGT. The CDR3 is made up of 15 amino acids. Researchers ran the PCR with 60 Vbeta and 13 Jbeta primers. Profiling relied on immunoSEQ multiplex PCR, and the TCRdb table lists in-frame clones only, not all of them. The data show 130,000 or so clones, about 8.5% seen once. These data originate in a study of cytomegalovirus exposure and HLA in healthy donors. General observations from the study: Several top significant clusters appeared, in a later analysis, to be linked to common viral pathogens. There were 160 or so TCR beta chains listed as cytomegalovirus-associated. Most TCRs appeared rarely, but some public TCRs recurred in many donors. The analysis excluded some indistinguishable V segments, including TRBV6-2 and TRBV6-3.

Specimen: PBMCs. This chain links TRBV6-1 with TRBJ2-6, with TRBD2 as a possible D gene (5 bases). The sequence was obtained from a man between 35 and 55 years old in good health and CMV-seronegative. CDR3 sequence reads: CASSDGSSGANVLTF. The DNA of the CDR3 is TGTGCCAGCAGTGATGGGAGCTCTGGGGCCAACGTCCTGACTTTC.